The rows below give T cell receptor beta chains drawn from one sample of a study of regulatory T cells in long-lasting Graves disease. TCRdb re-derived calls from the multiplex PCR reads in MiXCR, one entry per CDR3 protein. The sample records approximately 350,000 distinct CDR3 sequences, 15% to 20% being singletons. A further study also used this sample, focusing on T cells in Graves' hyperthyroidism and ophthalmopathy.

Source: peripheral blood mononuclear cells (PBMCs), taken at new diagnosis, from a patient treated with antithyroid drugs. The source is a woman in her late teens or twenties with Graves disease. The CDR3 runs from the conserved cysteine through the conserved F or W. D genes are given only for firm matches. The listing skips clone size in some rows; elsewhere it reads once, few, many or a size class.

cdr3_aa cdr3_nt j_call clone_size v_call d_call
CASSLESREKLFF TGTGCCAGCAGCTTAGAGAGTCGTGAAAAACTGTTTTTT TRBJ1-4 NA TRBV11-1 NA
CSGARTYNEQFF TGCAGTGGAGCAAGGACCTACAATGAGCAGTTCTTC TRBJ2-1 many TRBV20-1 NA
CASSFKNIQYF TGTGCCAGCAGTTTCAAAAACATTCAGTACTTC TRBJ2-4 few TRBV28 NA
CSVEDFQSGVRNNEQFF TGCAGCGTTGAAGATTTCCAGAGTGGGGTGAGGAACAATGAGCAGTTCTTC TRBJ2-1 NA TRBV29-1 NA
CASSSAGGAHGELFF TGTGCCAGCAGCTCCGCCGGGGGAGCGCATGGGGAGCTGTTTTTT TRBJ2-2 few TRBV7-9 NA
CATAISGLANNEQFF TGTGCCACCGCCATCTCGGGACTAGCAAACAATGAGCAGTTCTTC TRBJ2-1 few TRBV24-1 TRBD2
CASSERSNRVRQDYEQYF TGTGCCAGCAGTGAACGTTCCAACAGGGTTCGCCAGGACTACGAGCAGTACTTC TRBJ2-7 many TRBV6-1 NA
CSARDPSGQGEVSRFF TGCAGTGCTAGAGATCCCTCCGGCCAGGGGGAGGTTAGCAGGTTTTTT TRBJ1-4 NA TRBV20-1 TRBD1
CASRYTGTPLHF TGTGCCAGCCGGTACACAGGGACACCCCTCCACTTT TRBJ1-6 NA TRBV7-2 NA
CASSVSSGTTTYEQYF TGTGCCAGCAGCGTTTCATCCGGGACCACAACCTACGAGCAGTACTTC TRBJ2-7 NA TRBV9 NA
CASSQGPGAGANVLTF TGTGCCAGCAGCCAAGGTCCAGGGGCTGGGGCCAACGTCCTGACTTTC TRBJ2-6 few TRBV14 NA
CASSEREVHYGYTF TGCGCCAGCAGTGAGCGGGAGGTTCACTATGGCTACACCTTC TRBJ1-2 NA TRBV10-2 NA
CASSQGRAGFYEQYF TGTGCCAGCAGCCAAGGTCGAGCGGGGTTCTACGAGCAGTACTTC TRBJ2-7 many TRBV3-1 TRBD2
CASSFRPYNEQFF TGTGCCAGCAGCTTTAGACCGTACAATGAGCAGTTCTTC TRBJ2-1 many TRBV7-8 NA
CSTDRAAEETQYF TGCAGCACCGACAGGGCTGCCGAGGAGACCCAGTACTTC TRBJ2-5 NA TRBV29-1 TRBD1
CASSYAGTEQYF TGTGCCAGCAGTTACGCAGGAACCGAGCAGTACTTC TRBJ2-7 many TRBV6-5 NA
CASRDPASNQPQHF TGTGCCAGCAGAGACCCGGCGAGCAATCAGCCCCAGCATTTT TRBJ1-5 few TRBV19 NA
CSARFRTADTQYF TGCAGTGCTAGATTCCGCACGGCGGATACGCAGTATTTT TRBJ2-3 many TRBV20-1 NA
CASSSNRGLQPQHF TGTGCCAGCAGCTCGAACAGGGGGCTTCAGCCCCAGCATTTT TRBJ1-5 many TRBV11-2 TRBD1
CASSLQGAGNEKLFF TGTGCCAGCAGCTTACAGGGGGCTGGTAATGAAAAACTGTTTTTT TRBJ1-4 many TRBV11-2 TRBD1
CSAREGVGYTF TGCAGTGCTAGAGAAGGGGTTGGCTACACCTTC TRBJ1-2 many TRBV20-1 NA
CASTPGGQQMNTEAFF TGTGCCAGCACTCCTGGGGGACAGCAGATGAACACTGAAGCTTTCTTT TRBJ1-1 many TRBV28 TRBD1
CAWSIGRETQYF TGTGCCTGGAGTATCGGACGGGAGACCCAGTACTTC TRBJ2-5 many TRBV30 NA
CASRKQETHQPQHF TGTGCCAGCAGGAAACAGGAGACTCATCAGCCCCAGCATTTT TRBJ1-5 many TRBV2 NA
CSVALGGEQFF TGCAGCGTTGCCCTTGGGGGAGAGCAGTTCTTC TRBJ2-1 many TRBV29-1 NA
CASSAGQGAVGYTF TGTGCCAGCAGCGCGGGACAGGGGGCAGTTGGCTACACCTTC TRBJ1-2 NA TRBV11-1 TRBD1
CASSLGWGQGDEQYF TGTGCCAGCAGCTTGGGGTGGGGACAGGGGGACGAGCAGTACTTC TRBJ2-7 many TRBV5-5 TRBD1
CASSMDRGPSYEQYF TGTGCCAGCAGCATGGACAGGGGTCCCTCCTACGAGCAGTACTTC TRBJ2-7 many TRBV5-6 TRBD1
CASSPQTGWGAGELFF TGCGCCAGCAGCCCTCAGACGGGATGGGGCGCCGGGGAGCTGTTTTTT TRBJ2-2 few TRBV5-1 NA
CASSRTVYNEKLFF TGTGCCAGCAGTCGGACGGTTTATAATGAAAAACTGTTTTTT TRBJ1-4 many TRBV28 NA
CAWSRVRHKPGNTIYF TGTGCCTGGAGCCGGGTGCGGCATAAACCTGGAAACACCATATATTTT TRBJ1-3 many TRBV30 NA
CASSQGSEKLFF TGTGCCAGCAGCCAGGGGTCTGAAAAACTGTTTTTT TRBJ1-4 NA TRBV3-1 NA
CSAPLGGNEQFF TGCAGTGCGCCGCTGGGGGGCAATGAGCAGTTCTTC TRBJ2-1 many TRBV20-1 NA
CASSLVQSYEQYF TGTGCCAGCAGCTTAGTACAGAGCTACGAGCAGTACTTC TRBJ2-7 many TRBV7-9 NA
CASSDTRENEKLFF TGTGCCAGCAGTGATACACGCGAGAATGAAAAACTGTTTTTT TRBJ1-4 many TRBV2 NA
CASSYRTGRTGNTIYF TGTGCCAGCAGCTACCGAACGGGCAGGACTGGAAACACCATATATTTT TRBJ1-3 NA TRBV7-9 NA
CASSFGQGINTEAFF TGTGCCAGCAGCTTCGGACAGGGAATTAACACTGAAGCTTTCTTT TRBJ1-1 many TRBV9 TRBD1
CASSQGGAEAFF TGTGCCAGCAGTCAGGGTGGGGCTGAAGCTTTCTTT TRBJ1-1 many TRBV12-3/TRBV12-4 NA
CASSPDRVSTGELFF TGTGCCAGCAGTCCAGACAGGGTCAGCACCGGGGAGCTGTTTTTT TRBJ2-2 many TRBV11-2 TRBD1
CASSLQGAGQFF TGTGCCAGCAGCTTACAGGGAGCTGGGCAGTTCTTC TRBJ2-1 NA TRBV7-2 NA
CASTRVYELAKNIQYF TGTGCCAGTACGAGGGTGTACGAACTAGCCAAAAACATTCAGTACTTC TRBJ2-4 few TRBV19 NA
CASSSSRPSYEQYF TGTGCCAGCAGTTCCAGCCGGCCTTCCTACGAGCAGTACTTC TRBJ2-7 few TRBV6-5 NA
CASRYRRESTEAFF TGTGCCAGCAGGTATCGAAGAGAGAGCACTGAAGCTTTCTTT TRBJ1-1 many TRBV6-2/TRBV6-3 NA
CASSLLGGGGNEQYF TGTGCCAGCAGTCTCCTAGGGGGCGGGGGTAACGAGCAGTACTTC TRBJ2-7 NA TRBV25-1 NA
CAISERGHGETQYF TGTGCCATCAGTGAGAGGGGACACGGAGAGACCCAGTACTTC TRBJ2-5 NA TRBV10-3 NA
CASSPFADTQYF TGTGCCAGCAGCCCATTCGCGGATACGCAGTATTTT TRBJ2-3 many TRBV7-2 NA
CASSLGGGGGNNEQFF TGTGCCAGCAGCTTAGGCGGTGGTGGGGGTAACAATGAGCAGTTCTTC TRBJ2-1 many TRBV11-3 NA
CASSIQGSGELFF TGCGCCAGCAGCATTCAGGGATCCGGGGAGCTGTTTTTT TRBJ2-2 many TRBV5-1 NA
CASSFRGFEAFF TGTGCCAGCAGTTTCAGGGGATTTGAAGCTTTCTTT TRBJ1-1 many TRBV12-3/TRBV12-4 NA
CASSLYAQGTNQPQHF TGTGCCAGCAGCTTATATGCGCAGGGCACCAATCAGCCCCAGCATTTT TRBJ1-5 many TRBV7-8 NA
CASSYRTGITDTQYF TGTGCCAGCAGCTATAGGACAGGGATCACAGATACGCAGTATTTT TRBJ2-3 many TRBV11-2 TRBD1
CSARHGGSSYNEQFF TGCAGTGCTAGACACGGGGGGAGCTCCTACAATGAGCAGTTCTTC TRBJ2-1 many TRBV20-1 TRBD2
CASSPRLALVTDTQYF TGTGCCAGCAGCCCGCGACTAGCCCTCGTCACAGATACGCAGTATTTT TRBJ2-3 many TRBV7-8 TRBD2
CASSSPDGTGELFF TGTGCCAGCAGCTCCCCCGATGGGACCGGGGAGCTGTTTTTT TRBJ2-2 NA TRBV5-5 NA
CASRPTEGVTNIQYF TGTGCCAGCCGCCCCACGGAGGGAGTAACAAACATTCAGTACTTC TRBJ2-4 NA TRBV27 NA